One and the same sample provided the 7 T cell receptor beta chains below, sequenced in a study of PD-L1 blockade in urothelial cancer. Time point here: pretreatment peripheral blood. TCRdb's copy holds only in-frame clones and misses some; the assay was immunoSEQ multiplex PCR. The table records 86,000 or so clones, around 85% of them present only once. The specimen was PBMCs, collected around atezolizumab (anti-PD-L1) treatment. The receptors stem from a man aged 55 to 70 with urothelial cancer.

This clone showed up just a few times. The V gene is TRBV4-2, the J gene TRBJ1-1; D gene uncertain. Trimming took 3 bases from V and 1 from J, leaving 15 bases between them. This CDR3 is built from 16 residues. Germline V gives CDR1 LGHNA, CDR2 YNFKEQ. CDR3 DNA: TGTGCCAGCAGCCAGGCATCTCGATTTGGGAACACTGAAGCTTTCTTT. It yields the protein CASSQASRFGNTEAFF.

The chain employs TRBV11-2 and TRBJ2-7; 9 nucleotides align to TRBD1. The CDR3 has 15 amino acids. Trimming took 1 base from V and 5 from J; bases not matched to a gene: 6. Germline V gene data show CDR1 as SGHAT and CDR2 as FQNNGV. The CDR3 reads CASSLARQGVDEQYF. In DNA form, the CDR3 reads TGTGCCAGCAGCTTAGCCCGACAGGGGGTGGACGAGCAGTACTTC.

J is TRBJ1-5 and V is TRBV19; D unresolved. The V end lost 1 base, the J end lost 0 bases, and 7 bases lay between the germline ends. CDR1 and CDR2 (germline): LNHDA, SQIVND (reference sequence). The CDR3 spans 15 residues. DNA of the CDR3: TGTGCCAGTAGTATAGGTCCTTATAGCAATCAGCCCCAGCATTTT. This encodes CASSIGPYSNQPQHF. Complete variable domain (other parts from reference TRBV19 and TRBJ1-5): DGGITQSPKYLFRKEGQNVTLSCEQNLNHDAMYWYRQDPGQGLRLIYYSQIVNDFQKGDIAEGYSVSREKKESFPLTVTSAQKNPTAFYLCASSIGPYSNQPQHFGDGTRLSIL.

V gene TRBV5-5 combines with J gene TRBJ2-5, with D tentatively TRBD1 (6 bases). The CDR3 spans 14 residues. Germline CDR1 and CDR2: SGHKS and YYEKEE (reference sequence). V lost 4 bases and J 3 bases, leaving 13 bases between the germline ends. CDR3 loop: CASSHLTGKETQYF. Here the CDR3 DNA reads TGTGCCAGCAGCCATCTTACAGGGAAAGAGACCCAGTACTTC.

The chain is built from TRBV7-9 and TRBJ1-3; D perhaps matches TRBD1 (5 bases). This CDR3 has 16 residues. V lost 5 bases, J lost 4 bases, and 18 bases lay in between. Per the germline V gene, CDR1 is SEHNR and CDR2 is FQNEAQ (reference sequence). The CDR3, as DNA: TGTGCCAGCAGCCCTAACCCCCGGGGGGAAGGAAACACCATATATTTT. Translation: CASSPNPRGEGNTIYF. Variable domain in full (rest from reference TRBV7-9 and TRBJ1-3): DTGVSQNPRHKITKRGQNVTFRCDPISEHNRLYWYRQTLGQGPEFLTYFQNEAQLEKSRLLSDRFSAERPKGSFSTLEIQRTEQGDSAMYLCASSPNPRGEGNTIYFGEGSWLTVV.

The V and J genes are TRBV19 and TRBJ1-5; TRBD1 is a possible D gene (6 bases). The V and J ends lost 7 bases and 6 bases respectively, with 25 bases between them. Germline CDR1 LNHDA, CDR2 SQIVND (reference sequence). The CDR3 is 17 amino acids. CDR3 coding DNA: TGTGCCAGTAACCCTACGGTGGGGGCTCTAAGGCTTCAGCCCCAGCATTTT. As protein: CASNPTVGALRLQPQHF.

For this clone: Other DNA sequences from this sample encode an identical CDR3 as well. The chain carries TRBV29-1 and TRBJ2-5, with a weak D call TRBD2 (5 bases). The germline V gene encodes CDR1 SQVTM and CDR2 ANQGSEA. This CDR3 is 12 amino acids long. With 4 bases removed from V and 0 bases from J, the gap between germline ends came to 6 bases. This CDR3 is CSVGLNQETQYF. In DNA, the CDR3 is TGCAGCGTTGGACTAAACCAAGAGACCCAGTACTTC. Full variable domain (remainder filled in from reference TRBV29-1 and TRBJ2-5): SAVISQKPSRDICQRGTSLTIQCQVDSQVTMMFWYRQQPGQSLTLIATANQGSEATYESGFVIDKFPISRPNLTFSTLTVSNMSPEDSSIYLCSVGLNQETQYFGPGTRLLVL.